This TCR beta chain comes out of a study of T cell responses to AZD1222 COVID-19 vaccine. On the study more broadly: Whether given at about 4 or about 12 weeks, second doses were pooled.

The protocol was immunoSEQ multiplex PCR, while the TCRdb copy is restricted to in-frame clones and leaves out a portion. Here the sample spans 110,000 to 150,000 clones, about 86% being singletons. Germline V gives CDR1 GTSNPN, CDR2 SVGIG (reference sequence). The length of the CDR3 is 15 residues. V lost 3 bases and J 4 bases, leaving 16 bases between the germline ends. The clonotype was recovered from an adult in good health. The chain recombines TRBV30 with TRBJ1-5; D is perhaps TRBD1 (5 bases). Sequenced here: peripheral blood, sampled on day 0 of AZD1222 vaccination. The chain's CDR3 is CAWSSAGTENQPQHF. The CDR3 DNA reads TGTGCCTGGAGCTCAGCGGGGACTGAAAATCAGCCCCAGCATTTT.